The clone carrying this TCR beta chain was seen ten or more times. Its antigen remains unidentified. This sample is drawn from a study of neurological immune-mediated disorders. The V gene end was trimmed by 2 bases and the J gene end by 5 bases; junction bases not matched to a gene: 4. Germline V gene lookup returns CDR1 SGHRS and CDR2 YFSETQ. This CDR3 is 13 amino acids long. Overall study findings and caveats: No CDR3 amino acid sequences were shared by expanded clones across subjects, suggesting private repertoires in all groups.

Synthesis of cDNA was carried out by template-switch 5'RACE. The reaction used 10-nucleotide random UMIs. Every sequencing run produced over 160 million TCR-beta sequences, and the sequences from any one run covered 15-18 subjects. Using its own MiXCR run on the 5' RACE reads, TCRdb lists one record per CDR3 protein. Found here are some 4,500 distinct CDR3 sequences, more than 20% of them singletons; the top ten hold roughly two fifths. Sorted libraries used around 910,000 CD4+ or CD8+ T cells. The rearrangement joins TRBV5-1 to TRBJ2-7; 7 positions agree with TRBD1. Sequenced material: CD8+ T cells from blood. This sequence was found in a woman aged 55-69 years with HTLV-1-associated myelopathy (HAM/TSP). The CDR3 DNA is TGCGCCAGCAGCTTCTTCGACAGGGACGAGCAGTACTTC. It is translated as CASSFFDRDEQYF.